This T cell receptor beta chain was identified in a study of blood T cell repertoires in COVID-19. Whole-study context: Samples taken during acute and convalescent COVID-19 were collected in the United States, Italy and Spain. PBMCs, B-cell-depleted T cells, or T cells were the source of the cDNA or gDNA that made up the material.

Original processing notes: Reference gene primer amplification yielded estimated nucleated cell counts. Some clones are missing from TCRdb's copy, which holds only in-frame ones; the method was immunoSEQ multiplex PCR. V, J and clone size are those of that table, while D and trimming were read from the DNA. The sample has 200,000 or so clones; more than 70% are singletons. This clone has a handful of counts. The CDR3 is made up of 17 amino acids. The source material was PBMCs or T cells enriched from blood (not recorded which). The receptor was isolated from a woman in her forties with acute COVID-19. V gene TRBV21-1 combines with J gene TRBJ2-3; the table gives TRBD2 as D, unverified against the DNA. TRBV21-1 is termed a pseudogene. CDR3: CASSPGSSGSWTDTQYF. The CDR3 DNA is TGTGCCAGCAGCCCAGGGAGTAGCGGGAGCTGGACAGATACGCAGTATTTT.